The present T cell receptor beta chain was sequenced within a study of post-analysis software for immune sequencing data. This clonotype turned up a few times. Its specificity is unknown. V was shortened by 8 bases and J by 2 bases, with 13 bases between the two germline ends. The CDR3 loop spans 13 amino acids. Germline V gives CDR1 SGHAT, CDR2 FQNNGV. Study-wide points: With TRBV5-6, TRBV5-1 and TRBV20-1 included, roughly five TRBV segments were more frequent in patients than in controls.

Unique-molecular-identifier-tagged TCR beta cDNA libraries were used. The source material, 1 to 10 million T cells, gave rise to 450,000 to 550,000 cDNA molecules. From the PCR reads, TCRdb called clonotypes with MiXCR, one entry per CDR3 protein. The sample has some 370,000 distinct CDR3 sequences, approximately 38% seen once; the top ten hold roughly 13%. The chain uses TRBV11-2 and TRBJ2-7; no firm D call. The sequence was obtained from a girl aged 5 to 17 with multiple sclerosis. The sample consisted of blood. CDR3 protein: CASHPVGAYEQYF. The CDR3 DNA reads TGTGCCAGCCACCCGGTTGGGGCCTACGAGCAGTACTTC.